This is a list of T cell receptor beta chains from one sample in a study of blood T cell repertoires in COVID-19. TCRdb's table, derived via immunoSEQ multiplex PCR, lists solely in-frame clones and lacks some. The table lists over 20,000 clones, 75% to 95% of them singletons. The sample consisted of peripheral blood. Receptors originate from a man aged 65 to 79 with active COVID-19. The CDR3 runs from the conserved cysteine through the conserved F or W. Fields, in order: D gene, V gene, J gene, clone size, CDR3 protein, CDR3 DNA. The D gene is left open where the match is weak. Rows may omit the clone size; those that give it use once, few, many or a size class.

-	TRBV15	TRBJ1-5	-	CATSPTGPNQPQHF	TGTGCCACCAGCCCGACAGGTCCCAATCAGCCCCAGCATTTT
TRBD2	TRBV5-6	TRBJ2-5	-	CASSPGASGGLGETQYF	TGTGCCAGCAGCCCGGGGGCTAGCGGGGGGCTGGGGGAGACCCAGTACTTC
-	TRBV14	TRBJ2-2	-	CASSQASTGELFF	TGTGCCAGCAGCCAGGCAAGCACCGGGGAGCTGTTTTTT
-	TRBV5-6	TRBJ1-2	-	CASSSQSNYGYTF	TGTGCCAGCAGCTCACAGTCTAACTATGGCTACACCTTC
-	TRBV13	TRBJ2-5	-	CASSLGWRGETQYF	TGTGCCAGCAGCTTAGGCTGGAGGGGCGAGACCCAGTACTTC
-	TRBV6-5	TRBJ2-1	-	CATSYDRGGNEQFF	TGTGCCACCTCGTACGACAGGGGAGGGAATGAGCAGTTCTTC
-	TRBV25-1	TRBJ1-5	-	CASSERTVAMPQHF	TGTGCCAGCAGTGAAAGGACAGTGGCGATGCCCCAGCATTTT
TRBD1	TRBV6-4	TRBJ1-2	-	CASSDGNRGGYGYTF	TGTGCCAGCAGTGACGGGAACAGGGGCGGATATGGCTACACCTTC
-	TRBV6-5	TRBJ1-1	-	CASSRTGTPNTEAFF	TGTGCCAGCAGTCGTACCGGGACACCGAACACTGAAGCTTTCTTT
-	TRBV30	TRBJ2-5	-	CASWDTKETQYF	TGTGCCTCCTGGGACACCAAAGAGACCCAGTACTTC
TRBD2	TRBV28	TRBJ2-5	-	CASSLGGGAWETQYF	TGTGCCAGCAGCCTAGGCGGGGGGGCATGGGAGACCCAGTACTTC
-	TRBV2	TRBJ2-3	-	CASRQGQLSTDTQYF	TGTGCCAGCAGACAAGGACAGCTTAGCACAGATACGCAGTATTTT
-	TRBV7-8	TRBJ1-1	-	CASSLASGINTEAFF	TGTGCCAGCAGCTTAGCTTCAGGGATCAACACTGAAGCTTTCTTT
TRBD1	TRBV6-6	TRBJ1-2	once	CASSQTGAAGYTF	TGTGCCAGCAGTCAGACAGGGGCCGCTGGCTACACCTTC
-	TRBV9	TRBJ2-7	-	CASSVEGYEQYF	TGTGCCAGCAGCGTAGAGGGGTACGAGCAGTACTTC
-	TRBV28	TRBJ2-3	-	CASSSGISGQYF	TGTGCCAGCAGCTCCGGGATCTCCGGGCAGTATTTT
-	TRBV10-3	TRBJ2-7	-	CAISESGRGLVYEQYF	TGTGCCATCAGTGAGTCCGGACGAGGGCTAGTCTACGAGCAGTACTTC
TRBD2	TRBV10-1	TRBJ2-2	-	CASSEGTSVPGELFF	TGCGCCAGCAGTGAAGGGACTAGCGTCCCCGGGGAGCTGTTTTTT
-	TRBV6-5	TRBJ1-5	once	CASGYQGSNQPQHF	TGTGCCAGCGGATACCAGGGCAGCAATCAGCCCCAGCATTTT
-	TRBV7-5	TRBJ1-2	once	CVRTIAVGGYGYTF	TGTGTCAGAACAATAGCGGTTGGCGGCTATGGCTACACCTTC
TRBD2	TRBV7-2	TRBJ2-7	-	CASSSIAGTSYEQYF	TGTGCCAGCAGCTCCATAGCGGGTACATCCTACGAGCAGTACTTC
-	TRBV5-4	TRBJ2-7	-	CASSLGPSITSYEQYF	TGTGCCAGCAGCTTGGGTCCTAGCATCACCTCCTACGAGCAGTACTTC
-	TRBV4-3	TRBJ1-4	-	CASSQEFGEKLFF	TGCGCCAGCAGCCAAGAGTTCGGGGAAAAACTGTTTTTT
-	TRBV7-2	TRBJ2-5	-	CASSLGGRRETQYF	TGTGCCAGCAGCTTAGGGGGGAGGAGGGAGACCCAGTACTTC
-	TRBV7-3	TRBJ1-1	-	CASSRGRLNTEAFF	TGTGCCAGCAGCCGGGGGAGGTTGAACACTGAAGCTTTCTTT
-	TRBV5-1	TRBJ2-1	-	CASSGGGPRTYNEQFF	TGCGCCAGCAGCGGCGGGGGCCCCCGGACCTACAATGAGCAGTTCTTC
-	TRBV7-2	TRBJ2-1	-	CASSLETVAANEQFF	TGTGCCAGCAGCTTAGAGACAGTTGCGGCCAATGAGCAGTTCTTC
TRBD1	TRBV5-1	TRBJ2-3	-	CASSPGQGADTDTQYF	TGCGCCAGCAGCCCCGGACAGGGGGCTGACACAGATACGCAGTATTTT
-	TRBV19	TRBJ2-2	-	CASSKDRNTGELFF	TGTGCCAGTAGTAAGGACAGGAACACCGGGGAGCTGTTTTTT
TRBD1	TRBV5-1	TRBJ1-1	few	CASSLQGAGTEAFF	TGCGCCAGCAGCTTACAGGGGGCCGGTACTGAAGCTTTCTTT
-	TRBV30	TRBJ2-5	-	CAWDRPAETQYF	TGTGCCTGGGACAGGCCGGCAGAGACCCAGTACTTC
TRBD2	TRBV6-5	TRBJ2-5	-	CASSYDGTSGTQYF	TGTGCCAGCAGTTACGACGGGACTAGCGGAACCCAGTACTTC
TRBD1	TRBV4-3	TRBJ2-1	-	CASSLGQGSYNEQFF	TGCGCCAGCAGCCTTGGACAGGGATCCTACAATGAGCAGTTCTTC
-	TRBV6-5	TRBJ1-2	-	CASRSQGNYGYTF	TGTGCCAGCAGATCGCAGGGGAACTATGGCTACACCTTC
TRBD1	TRBV6-5	TRBJ1-2	-	CASSYSDTGVVYGYTF	TGTGCCAGCAGTTACTCGGATACAGGGGTGGTCTATGGCTACACCTTC
TRBD2	TRBV5-1	TRBJ2-5	-	CASSLGSGEETQYF	TGCGCCAGCAGCTTAGGTAGCGGGGAAGAGACCCAGTACTTC
TRBD1	TRBV13	TRBJ2-7	-	CASSLGGQGSEQYF	TGTGCCAGCAGCTTAGGTGGACAGGGTTCCGAGCAGTACTTC
TRBD1	TRBV28	TRBJ1-5	-	CASSFRDRGRQPQHF	TGTGCCAGCAGTTTCCGGGACAGGGGGCGTCAGCCCCAGCATTTT
-	TRBV10-3	TRBJ1-5	-	CAISESTSGNQPQHF	TGTGCCATCAGTGAGTCCACCTCGGGCAATCAGCCCCAGCATTTT
TRBD2	TRBV5-1	TRBJ2-5	-	CASSVGTSGRGYQETQYF	TGCGCCAGCAGCGTAGGGACTAGCGGGAGGGGGTACCAAGAGACCCAGTACTTC
-	TRBV14	TRBJ2-7	-	CASSQAPVAEQYF	TGTGCCAGCAGCCAAGCCCCAGTCGCCGAGCAGTACTTC
TRBD1	TRBV6-6	TRBJ1-1	-	CASRITSGGYISEAFF	TGTGCCAGCAGGATCACCTCAGGGGGCTACATTTCTGAAGCTTTCTTT
TRBD2	TRBV18	TRBJ2-7	-	CASSPPGLAGVEQYF	TGTGCCAGCTCACCACCGGGACTAGCGGGAGTTGAGCAGTACTTC
-	TRBV7-2	TRBJ1-6	once	CASAYRSRFYNSPLHF	TGTGCCAGCGCCTACAGGAGCCGATTTTATAATTCACCCCTCCACTTT
-	TRBV7-9	TRBJ1-5	-	CASSLDNGNQPQHF	TGTGCCAGCAGCTTAGACAACGGCAATCAGCCCCAGCATTTT
-	TRBV4-3	TRBJ1-3	-	CASSREGQLSGNTIYF	TGCGCCAGCAGCCGAGAGGGACAACTCTCTGGAAACACCATATATTTT
-	TRBV7-2	TRBJ2-7	-	CASSLEHSYEQYF	TGTGCCAGCAGCTTAGAACATTCCTACGAGCAGTACTTC
-	TRBV12-3/TRBV12-4	TRBJ2-5	-	CASSLGQQETQYF	TGTGCCAGCAGTTTAGGACAACAAGAGACCCAGTACTTC
-	TRBV20-1	TRBJ1-1	-	CSARETAVAFF	TGCAGTGCTAGAGAGACCGCGGTAGCTTTCTTT
TRBD2	TRBV19	TRBJ2-1	-	CASSTYHLRGGLDEQFF	TGTGCCAGTAGTACGTACCATTTGCGGGGGGGCCTGGATGAGCAGTTCTTC
-	TRBV5-6	TRBJ1-2	-	CASSFWEYPYGYTF	TGTGCCAGCAGCTTTTGGGAGTACCCCTATGGCTACACCTTC
TRBD1	TRBV7-9	TRBJ1-4	-	CASTPGQGYEKLFF	TGTGCCAGCACCCCGGGACAGGGTTATGAAAAACTGTTTTTT
TRBD1	TRBV28	TRBJ1-1	-	CASSEQGNEAFF	TGTGCCAGCAGCGAACAGGGGAATGAAGCTTTCTTT